This record covers a single T cell receptor (beta chain). Its antigen is unknown. The data are from a study of neurological immune-mediated disorders. Study-level points and caveats: Falling below healthy controls, multiple sclerosis showed the least TCR clonal expansion, while HTLV-1-associated myelopathy showed the most.

Trimming removed 4 bases at V and 8 bases at J, with 12 bases between. Germline CDR1 and CDR2: SGHRS and YFSETQ. The CDR3 length is 13 residues. The sample's time point: longitudinal time-point 2. Using its own MiXCR run on the 5' RACE reads, TCRdb lists one record per CDR3 protein. The sample consists of 40,000 to 60,000 distinct CDR3 sequences, roughly 14% of them appearing once. This clonotype originated in a male donor with HTLV-1-associated myelopathy (HAM/TSP). The rearrangement uses TRBV5-1 and TRBJ2-2; TRBD2 is a possible D gene (6 bases). Sequencing used PBMCs. This chain's CDR3 is CASSPTAGGELFF. The CDR3 DNA sequence: TGCGCCAGCAGCCCAACGGCGGGGGGGGAGCTGTTTTTT.